The 3 T cell receptor beta chains given below trace back to one sample, sequenced in a study of CD8 T cells in ankylosing spondylitis (dated by TCRdb to the late 2010s). The study at large found these results: A TCR beta motif of several highly homologous amino acid variants appeared characteristic of blood from ankylosing spondylitis patients.

Library method: 5' RACE. The reads were generated on an Illumina HiSeq 2500. The public reads were reprocessed in TCRdb via fastp at Q25 and MiXCR, keeping in-frame beta chains. Duplicate CDR3 protein sequences are folded into a single record with the most common DNA and genes. Present in this sample are 700,000 to 1,000,000 distinct CDR3 sequences, about 12% of which were seen just once. Just over 0.5% of the sample goes to the ten largest clones. The antigens for these receptors are not known. Specimen: blood, either unsorted or a sorted T cell fraction (not recorded which). The receptors originated from a male donor with ankylosing spondylitis.

The table lists this clonotype with many counts. The chain carries TRBV5-5 and TRBJ1-1; D gene uncertain. Germline CDR1 and CDR2: SGHKS and YYEKEE (reference sequence). V was cut by 0 bases and J by 5 bases, with 11 bases left in between. CDR3 size: 14 residues. CDR3 sequence (DNA): TGTGCCAGCAGCTTGGAGGGTCCGGGTACTGAAGCTTTCTTT. The encoded protein is CASSLEGPGTEAFF.

This clonotype was seen a few times. V gene TRBV28 combines with J gene TRBJ1-1, with 7 bases that match TRBD1. Germline CDR1 reads MDHEN; CDR2 reads SYDVKM. Trimming at V came to 3 bases and at J to 2 bases, leaving 6 bases not matched to a gene. This CDR3 contains 15 residues. CDR3 nucleotide sequence: TGTGCCAGCAGTTTGGCGGGACAGTCTAACACTGAAGCTTTCTTT. This encodes CASSLAGQSNTEAFF.

This clonotype showed up just a few times. V and J are TRBV20-1 and TRBJ1-6; 8 nucleotides match TRBD1. Losses at the gene ends were 3 bases for V and 2 bases for J; bases not matched to a gene: 6. The germline V gene encodes CDR1 DFQATT and CDR2 SNEGSKA (reference sequence). The CDR3 contains 16 residues. The CDR3 DNA follows: TGCAGTGCTAGGTCGGGACAGGAGCCCTATAATTCACCCCTCCACTTT. Its protein is CSARSGQEPYNSPLHF.